The 29 T cell receptor beta chains listed next were all sequenced from one sample in a study of shared clonotypes between healthy human individuals. This table comes from immunoSEQ multiplex PCR, and its TCRdb copy is limited to in-frame clones, with some not included. The table shows about 2 million clones, with over 85% occurring only once. Naive CD8 cells lacked CD45RO and underwent positive selection for CCR7, leaving out terminally differentiated effector memory CD45RA+ cells. Material: naive CD8+ T cells sorted from blood. These receptor sequences come from a man younger than 30 in good health.

The genes are TRBV30 and TRBJ2-2; 8 bases agree with TRBD2. J gave up 0 bases and V 3 bases, and 12 bases lay outside the gene matches. Germline CDR1 and CDR2: GTSNPN and SVGIG (reference sequence). The CDR3 has 18 residues. CDR3 nucleotides: TGTGCCTGGAGGGACGGGACTAGGCCATTCGCGAACACCGGGGAGCTGTTTTTT. Translated: CAWRDGTRPFANTGELFF.

The chain links TRBV11-2 to TRBJ1-1; 7 positions agree with TRBD1. CDR1 and CDR2 from the germline V gene are SGHAT and FQNNGV. The CDR3 has 14 residues. The trim removed 3 bases at V and 2 bases at J, leaving 3 bases unmatched. The CDR3 nucleotides are TGTGCCAGCAGCTTCGGGACAGATAACACTGAAGCTTTCTTT. Translating gives CASSFGTDNTEAFF.

The chain joins TRBV4-1 to TRBJ2-1, with TRBD2 identical over 10 bases. The CDR3 spans 17 residues. J lost 4 bases, V lost 4 bases, and 10 bases had no gene match. The germline V gene has CDR1 MGHRA and CDR2 YSYEKL. CDR3 sequence: CASSPAEREGAYNEQFF. Written as DNA, the CDR3 is TGCGCCAGCAGCCCTGCCGAGCGGGAGGGCGCGTACAATGAGCAGTTCTTC.

The chain joins TRBV5-4 to TRBJ1-2; a weak D match, TRBD1 (5 bases). V was clipped by 1 base and J by 6 bases, with 16 bases between them. Germline loops: CDR1 SGHNT, CDR2 YYREEE (reference sequence). CDR3 length: 15 residues. The CDR3 coding sequence is TGTGCCAGCAGCTTGACGATTCGGGGCGCGGATGGCTACACCTTC. It translates to CASSLTIRGADGYTF.

The J gene is TRBJ1-2, the V gene TRBV5-1; D is possibly TRBD1 (5 bases). CDR1 and CDR2 from the germline V gene are SGHRS and YFSETQ. CDR3 length: 16 amino acids. Trimming shortened V by 2 bases and J by 7 bases, and 21 bases separated the two germline ends. The chain's CDR3 is CASSLLGRDPGGGYTF. The DNA for the CDR3 is TGCGCCAGCAGCTTACTGGGGCGGGACCCTGGGGGTGGCTACACCTTC.

Comments on this clone: The sample carries other DNA sequences with the same CDR3. The chain couples TRBV9 to TRBJ1-3; D call uncertain. Trimming cost V 2 bases and J 4 bases, with 4 bases left between them. The CDR3 is made up of 12 amino acids. The V gene's germline CDR1 is SGDLS and CDR2 YYNGEE. The CDR3 reads CASSVPGNTIYF. DNA for the CDR3: TGTGCCAGCAGCGTCCCCGGAAACACCATATATTTT.

The V call is TRBV5-6, the J call TRBJ2-2; possible D gene TRBD1, 6 bases. Germline CDR1 SGHDT, CDR2 YYEEEE. Trimming removed 3 bases from V and 4 bases from J, with 10 bases in between. This CDR3 spans 14 amino acids. The CDR3 spells CASSSDSLTGELFF. The CDR3 DNA reads as TGTGCCAGCAGCTCGGACAGCCTCACCGGGGAGCTGTTTTTT.

The chain uses TRBV5-8 and TRBJ2-7; 9 bases match TRBD1. The germline V gene encodes CDR1 SGHTS and CDR2 YDEGEE. The CDR3 totals 13 residues. V was pared by 3 bases and J by 3 bases, with 1 base of the junction left unmatched. The DNA for the CDR3 is TGTGCCAGCAGCTGGGGACAGGGCTACGAGCAGTACTTC. Translated, it gives CASSWGQGYEQYF.

The chain recombines TRBV5-6 with TRBJ2-3; no clear D gene. The ends were cut back, 0 bases at V and 4 bases at J, with 9 bases in the middle. Germline CDR1 SGHDT, CDR2 YYEEEE. This CDR3 is built from 14 residues. In nucleotides, the CDR3 is TGTGCCAGCAGCTTGGGGTCTTTAGCAGATACGCAGTATTTT. Protein: CASSLGSLADTQYF.

The J gene is TRBJ2-5, the V gene TRBV29-1; 10 bases are shared with TRBD1. CDR1 is SQVTM, CDR2 ANQGSEA, per germline. The CDR3 runs 16 residues. Unmatched junction bases numbered 18, after V lost 7 bases and J lost 7 bases. The CDR3 region is CSAGGTGDSRGWTQYF. In DNA, the CDR3 is TGCAGCGCTGGGGGGACAGGGGACTCCCGTGGGTGGACCCAGTACTTC.

With respect to this clone: The junction and the germline gene differ at one end; a read error may be behind it. V usage is TRBV7-7 and J usage is TRBJ2-1; 10 bases map to TRBD2. The CDR3 covers 18 residues. CDR1 is SSHAT and CDR2 is FNYEAQ in the germline V gene (reference sequence). CDR3: CASSLEPPSSGSYNEQFF. The CDR3 DNA is TGTGCTAGCAGCTTAGAGCCCCCGTCTAGCGGGAGTTACAATGAGCAGTTCTTC.

This chain joins TRBV5-4 and TRBJ1-2, with 7 bases matching TRBD1. Germline lookup yields CDR1 SGHNT and CDR2 YYREEE (reference sequence). The V segment lost 0 bases and the J segment 12 bases; nucleotides outside the gene matches: 2. The CDR3 runs 11 residues. CDR3 DNA: TGTGCCAGCAGCTTGGAAGGGGGCCACACCTTC. The encoded protein is CASSLEGGHTF.

The chain has TRBV11-2 and TRBJ2-7; no clear D gene. Germline V gene sequence: CDR1 SGHAT, CDR2 FQNNGV. The CDR3 contains 14 residues. The ends were cut back, 5 bases at V and 0 bases at J, with 11 bases in the middle. The CDR3, as DNA: TGTGCCAGCAGCCCCCAGGCAGTCTCCTACGAGCAGTACTTC. Translating it yields CASSPQAVSYEQYF.

This chain connects TRBV7-9 to TRBJ2-5, with D possibly being TRBD2 (5 bases). This CDR3 contains 15 residues. Deletions cut 3 bases from V and 5 bases from J, with 16 bases between. Germline V gene sequence: CDR1 SEHNR, CDR2 FQNEAQ (reference sequence). The CDR3 sequence: CASSLLVRGGETQYF. CDR3 DNA sequence: TGTGCCAGCAGCTTGTTGGTACGGGGTGGGGAGACCCAGTACTTC.

The CDR3 spells CASSQGTSEPREQYF. The DNA for the CDR3 is TGCGCCAGCAGCCAAGGAACTAGCGAGCCTAGGGAGCAGTACTTC. The V and J genes are TRBV4-3 and TRBJ2-7, with 7 positions matching TRBD2. Germline V CDR1 and CDR2: LGHNA, YSLEER. The junction had 10 bases not matched to a gene; V was cut back by 1 base and J by 7 bases. The CDR3 is 15 amino acids.

The rearrangement uses TRBV28 and TRBJ2-3, with D perhaps matching TRBD2 (5 bases). Germline loops: CDR1 MDHEN, CDR2 SYDVKM. Trimming pared 1 base from V and 2 bases from J, leaving 19 bases between. The CDR3 consists of 18 residues. CDR3 residues: CASSLLDPRVRNTDTQYF. CDR3 bases: TGTGCCAGCAGTTTATTAGATCCGAGGGTCCGGAACACAGATACGCAGTATTTT.

This chain joins TRBV27 and TRBJ2-5, with 11 bases matching TRBD2. This CDR3 is built from 14 residues. After removal of 8 bases from V and 3 bases from J, the junction contained 5 bases not matched to a gene. The V gene's germline CDR1 is MNHEY and CDR2 SMNVEV (reference sequence). The CDR3, as DNA: TGTGCCAGCCACCCTAGCGGGGGGAAAGAGACCCAGTACTTC. It yields the protein CASHPSGGKETQYF.

The V and J genes are TRBV5-4 and TRBJ2-5, with D perhaps TRBD2 (6 bases). V was pared by 0 bases and J by 9 bases, with 6 bases between. The CDR3 has 11 amino acids. Germline loops: CDR1 SGHNT, CDR2 YYREEE (reference sequence). CDR3 sequence: CASSLGDSQYF. In nucleotides, the CDR3 is TGTGCCAGCAGCTTGGGGGACTCCCAGTACTTC.

The table lists this clone with a count of one. V usage is TRBV6-1 and J usage is TRBJ2-7, with TRBD1 matching 9 bases. There are 13 residues in the CDR3. The V gene's germline CDR1 is MNHNS and CDR2 SASEGT. Trimming at V came to 5 bases and at J to 4 bases, leaving 3 bases not matched to a gene. The chain's CDR3 is CASSWDRDYEQYF. The CDR3 DNA reads as TGTGCCAGCAGTTGGGACAGGGATTACGAGCAGTACTTC.

The V and J genes are TRBV9 and TRBJ2-3; D is ambiguous. CDR1 and CDR2 from the germline V gene are SGDLS and YYNGEE. The CDR3 totals 13 residues. Trimming took 4 bases from V and 2 from J, leaving 8 bases between them. In DNA, the CDR3 is TGTGCCAGCAGCCCCCCTGTCACAGATACGCAGTATTTT. This sequence encodes CASSPPVTDTQYF.

The chain couples TRBV30 to TRBJ2-2; a weak D match, TRBD1 (5 bases). CDR3 length equals 13 residues. CDR1 is GTSNPN and CDR2 is SVGIG in the germline V gene (reference sequence). Trimming shortened V by 3 bases and J by 1 base, and 6 bases separated the two germline ends. CDR3 bases: TGTGCCTGGAGAGGGGTGAACACCGGGGAGCTGTTTTTT. This translates into CAWRGVNTGELFF.

V is TRBV19 and J is TRBJ1-6; D gene uncertain. The V gene's germline CDR1 is LNHDA and CDR2 SQIVND (reference sequence). The CDR3 extends over 16 amino acids. Between the trimmed V and J ends, which lost 2 bases and 8 bases, there was a span of 16 bases. CDR3 sequence reads: CASSISEDSVYSPLHF. The CDR3 DNA reads TGTGCCAGTAGTATATCAGAGGACTCAGTATATTCACCCCTCCACTTT.

Turning to this clone: The sample contains more than one DNA sequence encoding this CDR3. The chain couples TRBV5-4 to TRBJ2-1; TRBD2 might be the D (6 bases). There are 13 residues in the CDR3. Trimming shortened V by 4 bases and J by 4 bases, and 9 bases separated the two germline ends. Germline assignment: CDR1 SGHNT and CDR2 YYREEE (reference sequence). CDR3 protein: CASSTGLYNEQFF. As DNA, the CDR3 is TGTGCCAGCAGCACGGGACTGTACAATGAGCAGTTCTTC.

The chain couples TRBV7-8 to TRBJ2-3; 10 nucleotides align to TRBD2. The CDR3 consists of 14 residues. J gave up 8 bases and V 7 bases, and 9 bases lay outside the gene matches. Germline CDR1 and CDR2: SGHVS and FQNEAQ. The CDR3 nucleotides are TGTGCCAGCATGCTAGCGGGGGCGCTGAGTACGCAGTATTTT. Translation: CASMLAGALSTQYF.

This chain uses TRBV29-1 with TRBJ2-3; D uncertain. V was trimmed by 2 bases and J by 8 bases, leaving 8 bases between them. Germline V gene lookup returns CDR1 SQVTM and CDR2 ANQGSEA. This CDR3 has 11 amino acids. The CDR3 DNA sequence: TGCAGCGTTGAACAGTTTGGTACGCAGTATTTT. It translates to CSVEQFGTQYF.

About this clone: A single base separates this from a much larger clone, so it may be a read error. This sample includes further DNA sequences coding for the same CDR3. This rearrangement joins TRBV11-2 to TRBJ2-7; D unresolved. V lost 0 bases and J 2 bases, leaving 2 bases between the germline ends. This CDR3 comprises 12 residues. Germline assignment: CDR1 SGHAT and CDR2 FQNNGV. This CDR3 reads CASSLEAYEQYF. As DNA, the CDR3 is TGTGCCAGCAGCTTAGAGGCCTACGAGCAGTACTTC.

V gene TRBV19 combines with J gene TRBJ2-7; TRBD1 agrees at 7 bases. V lost 1 base, J lost 3 bases, and 3 bases stayed unmatched. The CDR3 is 14 amino acids. Per germline, CDR1 LNHDA and CDR2 SQIVND (reference sequence). CDR3 in DNA: TGTGCCAGTAGTATAGCCGGGACAGACTACGAGCAGTACTTC. Translation gives CASSIAGTDYEQYF.

The rearrangement joins TRBV5-1 to TRBJ2-1, with TRBD2 matching 8 bases. CDR1 and CDR2 from the germline V gene are SGHRS and YFSETQ. The CDR3 spans 15 residues. Germline trimming cut 5 bases from V and 4 bases from J; bases unmatched to any gene: 8. This chain's CDR3 is CASRFRAGAYNEQFF. The CDR3 DNA follows: TGCGCCAGCAGATTCCGAGCGGGGGCGTACAATGAGCAGTTCTTC.

This clone showed up just once. V is TRBV10-3 and J is TRBJ2-7; TRBD1 aligns across 9 bases. This CDR3 spans 14 amino acids. The V gene end was trimmed by 6 bases and the J gene end by 2 bases; junction bases not matched to a gene: 5. The germline CDR1 and CDR2 sequences are ENHRY and SYGVKD. The CDR3, as DNA: TGTGCCATCAGGAGGGACAGGGAGCCCTACGAGCAGTACTTC. Translation: CAIRRDREPYEQYF.